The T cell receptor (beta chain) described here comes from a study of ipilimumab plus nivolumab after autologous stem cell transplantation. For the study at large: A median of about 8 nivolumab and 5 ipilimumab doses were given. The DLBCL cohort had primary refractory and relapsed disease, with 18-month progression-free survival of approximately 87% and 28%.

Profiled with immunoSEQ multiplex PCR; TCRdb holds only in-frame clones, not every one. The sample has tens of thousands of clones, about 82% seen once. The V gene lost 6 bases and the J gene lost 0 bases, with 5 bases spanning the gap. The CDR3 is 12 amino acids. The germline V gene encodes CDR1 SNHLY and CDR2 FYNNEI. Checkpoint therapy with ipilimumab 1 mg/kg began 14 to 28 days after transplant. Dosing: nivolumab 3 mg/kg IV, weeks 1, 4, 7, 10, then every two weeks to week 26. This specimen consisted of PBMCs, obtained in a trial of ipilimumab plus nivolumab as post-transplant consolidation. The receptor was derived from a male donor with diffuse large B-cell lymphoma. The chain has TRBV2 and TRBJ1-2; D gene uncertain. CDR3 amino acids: CASRKANYGYTF. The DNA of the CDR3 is TGTGCCAGCAGAAAAGCTAACTATGGCTACACCTTC.